This TCR beta chain was recorded in a study of blood T cell repertoires in COVID-19. Some clones are missing from TCRdb's copy, which holds only in-frame ones; the method was immunoSEQ multiplex PCR. Of fewer than 400,000 clones listed, 85% are singletons. The germline V gene has CDR1 LNHDA and CDR2 SQIVND (reference sequence). V lost 6 bases and J lost 8; bases outside the gene matches: 10. The CDR3 is 15 amino acids. The sequenced sample was PBMCs or T cells enriched from blood (not recorded which). This TCR derives from a young woman who had been exposed to COVID-19. V and J are TRBV19 and TRBJ2-2, with 9 bases fitting TRBD1. CDR3 loop: CASRLRDRVSGELFF. The CDR3 DNA reads as TGTGCCAGTAGACTCCGGGACAGGGTGTCTGGGGAGCTGTTTTTT.